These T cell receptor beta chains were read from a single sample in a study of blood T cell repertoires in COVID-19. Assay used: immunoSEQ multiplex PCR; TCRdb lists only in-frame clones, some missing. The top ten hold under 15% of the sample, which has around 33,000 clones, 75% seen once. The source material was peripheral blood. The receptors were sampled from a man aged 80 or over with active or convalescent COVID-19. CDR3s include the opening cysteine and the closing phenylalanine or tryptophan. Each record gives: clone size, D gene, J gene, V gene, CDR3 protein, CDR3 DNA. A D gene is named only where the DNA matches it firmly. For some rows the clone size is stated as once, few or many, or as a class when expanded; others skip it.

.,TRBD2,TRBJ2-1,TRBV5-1,CASSLQLAGEVEQFF,TGCGCCAGCAGCTTGCAACTAGCGGGAGAAGTTGAGCAGTTCTTC
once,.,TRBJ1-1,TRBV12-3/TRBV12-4,CASSLSGAEAFF,TGTGCCAGCAGTTTGAGTGGAGCTGAAGCTTTCTTT
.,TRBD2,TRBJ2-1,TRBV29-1,CSVLGMASGSNEQFF,TGCAGCGTTTTGGGGATGGCTAGCGGGAGTAATGAGCAGTTCTTC
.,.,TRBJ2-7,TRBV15,CATSETLAYEQYF,TGTGCCACCAGCGAGACTCTAGCCTACGAGCAGTACTTC
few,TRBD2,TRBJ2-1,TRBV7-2,CASSAISGSSYNEQFF,TGTGCCAGCAGCGCGATTAGCGGGAGCTCCTACAATGAGCAGTTCTTC
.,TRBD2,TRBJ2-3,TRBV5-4,CASSPPGTSGTDTQYF,TGTGCCAGCAGCCCCCCGGGGACTAGCGGCACAGATACGCAGTATTTT
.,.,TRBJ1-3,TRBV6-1,CASSDRFSGNTIYF,TGTGCCAGCAGTGATCGGTTCTCTGGAAACACCATATATTTT
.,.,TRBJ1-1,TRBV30,CAWSEDMNTEAFF,TGTGCCTGGAGTGAGGACATGAACACTGAAGCTTTCTTT
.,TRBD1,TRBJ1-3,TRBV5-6,CASSTQGTGNTIYF,TGTGCCAGCAGCACACAGGGGACTGGAAACACCATATATTTT
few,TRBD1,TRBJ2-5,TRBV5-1,CASSLPGGMETQYF,TGCGCCAGCAGCTTGCCAGGGGGCATGGAGACCCAGTACTTC
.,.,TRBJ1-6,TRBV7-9,CASSSDWGHGDSPLHF,TGTGCCAGCAGCTCCGATTGGGGACACGGGGATTCACCCCTCCACTTT
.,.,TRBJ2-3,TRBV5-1,CASSLVSTSTDTQYF,TGCGCCAGCAGCTTGGTGTCAACTAGCACAGATACGCAGTATTTT
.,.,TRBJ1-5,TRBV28,CASSQGNNQPQHF,TGTGCCAGCAGTCAGGGTAACAATCAGCCCCAGCATTTT
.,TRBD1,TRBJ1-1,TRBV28,CASSLPRGLGTEAFF,TGTGCCAGCAGTTTACCCAGGGGGCTGGGCACTGAAGCTTTCTTT
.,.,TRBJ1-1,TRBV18,CASSLRPSGEYTEAFF,TGTGCCAGCTCCCTTCGGCCGAGTGGGGAGTACACTGAAGCTTTCTTT
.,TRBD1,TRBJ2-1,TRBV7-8,CASRGRSDRPQFF,TGTGCCAGCAGGGGACGGTCGGACAGGCCGCAGTTCTTC
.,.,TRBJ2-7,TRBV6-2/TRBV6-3,CASSRQRQYSYEQYF,TGTGCCAGCAGCCGACAGCGACAGTATTCCTACGAGCAGTACTTC
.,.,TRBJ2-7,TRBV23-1,CASSQSGEDEQYF,TGCGCCAGCAGTCAATCGGGGGAGGACGAGCAGTACTTC
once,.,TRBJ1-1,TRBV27,CASSLEGDSMATEAFF,TGTGCCAGCAGTTTAGAAGGAGACAGTATGGCCACTGAAGCTTTCTTT
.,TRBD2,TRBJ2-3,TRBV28,CASSSLAGGPKDTQYF,TGTGCCAGCAGTTCCCTAGCGGGAGGGCCCAAAGATACGCAGTATTTT
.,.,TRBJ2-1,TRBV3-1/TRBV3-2,CASSQYSHNEQFF,TGTGCCAGCAGCCAGTACTCGCACAATGAGCAGTTCTTC
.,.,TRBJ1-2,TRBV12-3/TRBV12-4,CASSYDSNYGYTF,TGTGCCAGCAGTTACGACAGTAACTATGGCTACACCTTC
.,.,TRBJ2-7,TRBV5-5,CASSLGQGMGSSYEQYF,TGTGCCAGCAGCTTGGGGCAGGGGATGGGAAGCTCCTACGAGCAGTACTTC
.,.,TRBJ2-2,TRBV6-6,CAGKTTDTGELFF,TGTGCCGGAAAAACGACAGACACCGGGGAGCTGTTTTTT
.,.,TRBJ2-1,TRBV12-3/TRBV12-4,CASSFLLNEQFF,TGTGCCAGCAGTTTTTTACTCAATGAGCAGTTCTTC
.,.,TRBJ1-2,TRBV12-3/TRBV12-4,CASSFGGSGYTF,TGTGCCAGCAGTTTTGGGGGCAGTGGCTACACCTTC
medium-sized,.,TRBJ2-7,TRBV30,CAWLAKLGSYEQYF,TGTGCCTGGCTAGCGAAATTAGGCTCCTACGAGCAGTACTTC
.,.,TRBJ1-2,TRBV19,CASSFWGDNYGYTF,TGTGCCAGTAGTTTCTGGGGCGATAACTATGGCTACACCTTC
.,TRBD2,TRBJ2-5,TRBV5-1,CASSLSGLAGNQETQYF,TGCGCCAGCAGCTTGTCGGGACTAGCGGGAAACCAAGAGACCCAGTACTTC
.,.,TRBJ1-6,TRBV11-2,CASSLDGRGFNSPLHF,TGTGCCAGCAGCTTAGATGGTAGGGGCTTTAATTCACCCCTCCACTTT
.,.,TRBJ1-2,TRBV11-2,CASSLATTDYGYTF,TGTGCCAGCAGCTTAGCAACAACCGACTATGGCTACACCTTC
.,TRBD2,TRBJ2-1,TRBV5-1,CASSLPSGAYNEQFF,TGCGCCAGCAGCTTACCTAGCGGAGCCTACAATGAGCAGTTCTTC
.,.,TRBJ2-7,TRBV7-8,CASSLAAQAYEQYF,TGTGCCAGCAGCTTAGCGGCACAAGCCTACGAGCAGTACTTC
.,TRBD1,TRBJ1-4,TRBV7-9,CASSTRTGANEKLFF,TGTGCCAGCAGCACTAGGACAGGGGCTAATGAAAAACTGTTTTTT
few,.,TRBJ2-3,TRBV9,CASSVSSDTQYF,TGTGCCAGCAGCGTATCCAGTGATACGCAGTATTTT
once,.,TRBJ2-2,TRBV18,CASLLTGPGTGELFF,TGTGCCAGCTTGCTGACAGGACCCGGCACCGGGGAGCTGTTTTTT
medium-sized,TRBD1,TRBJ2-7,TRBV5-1,CASSGAGQGYSYEQYF,TGCGCCAGCAGCGGAGCCGGACAGGGGTATTCCTACGAGCAGTACTTC
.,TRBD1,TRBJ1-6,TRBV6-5,CASRGTGANSPLHF,TGTGCCAGCAGAGGGACAGGGGCTAATTCACCCCTCCACTTT
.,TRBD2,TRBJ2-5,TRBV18,CASSRSSGNNQETQYF,TGTGCCAGCTCACGATCTAGCGGCAACAACCAAGAGACCCAGTACTTC
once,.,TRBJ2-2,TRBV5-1,CASSLVRGAGELFF,TGCGCCAGCAGCTTAGTGCGGGGAGCCGGGGAGCTGTTTTTT
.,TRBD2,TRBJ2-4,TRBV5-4,CASSLTPTSAMELAKNIQYF,TGTGCCAGCAGCTTAACTCCAACTAGCGCGATGGAGCTAGCCAAAAACATTCAGTACTTC
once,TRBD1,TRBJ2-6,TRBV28,CASRTGPGANVLTF,TGTGCCAGCCGGACAGGGCCTGGGGCCAACGTCCTGACTTTC
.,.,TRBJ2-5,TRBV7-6,CASSLGQGLYETQYF,TGTGCCAGCAGCTTAGGGCAGGGTTTGTACGAGACCCAGTACTTC
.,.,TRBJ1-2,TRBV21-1,CASSKGEGASYGYTF,TGTGCCAGCAGCAAAGGTGAGGGAGCGTCCTATGGCTACACCTTC
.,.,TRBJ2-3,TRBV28,CASSGSTDTQYF,TGTGCCAGCTCAGGCAGCACAGATACGCAGTATTTT
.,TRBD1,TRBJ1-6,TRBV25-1,CASSLLGQGDSPLHF,TGTGCCAGCAGTCTCTTGGGACAGGGCGATTCACCCCTCCACTTT
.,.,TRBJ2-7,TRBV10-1,CASSEESGRTYEQYF,TGCGCCAGCAGTGAGGAATCAGGGCGGACCTACGAGCAGTACTTC
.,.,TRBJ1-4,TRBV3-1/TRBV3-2,CASSPGPGGEKLFF,TGTGCCAGCAGCCCCGGACCTGGCGGGGAAAAACTGTTTTTT
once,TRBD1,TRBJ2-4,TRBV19,CASSPDPTGEAKNIQYF,TGTGCCAGTAGTCCCGACCCAACAGGGGAAGCCAAAAACATTCAGTACTTC
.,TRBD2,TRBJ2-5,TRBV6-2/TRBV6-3,CASSYSTSGRAGETQYF,TGTGCCAGCAGTTACTCGACTAGCGGGAGGGCCGGAGAGACCCAGTACTTC
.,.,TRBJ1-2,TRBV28,CASSSGTTYGYTF,TGTGCCAGCAGTTCCGGGACAACCTATGGCTACACCTTC
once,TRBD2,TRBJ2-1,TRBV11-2,CASSFPTGGNNEQFF,TGTGCCAGCAGCTTCCCAACGGGAGGTAACAATGAGCAGTTCTTC
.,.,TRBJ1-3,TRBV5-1,CASSLGQGNTIYF,TGCGCCAGCAGCTTGGGACAGGGAAACACCATATATTTT
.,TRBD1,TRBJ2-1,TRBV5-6,CASSRDRGDYNEQFF,TGTGCCAGCAGCCGTGACAGGGGTGACTACAATGAGCAGTTCTTC
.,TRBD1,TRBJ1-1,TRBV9,CASALGQVWTEAFF,TGTGCCAGCGCTCTGGGACAGGTCTGGACTGAAGCTTTCTTT
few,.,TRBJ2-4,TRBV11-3,CASSLVTRGNIQYF,TGTGCCAGCAGCTTAGTCACTCGGGGGAACATTCAGTACTTC
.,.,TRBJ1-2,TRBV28,CASSYPSPGGRSAGYTF,TGTGCCAGCAGTTATCCTTCCCCGGGGGGCAGGTCGGCTGGCTACACCTTC